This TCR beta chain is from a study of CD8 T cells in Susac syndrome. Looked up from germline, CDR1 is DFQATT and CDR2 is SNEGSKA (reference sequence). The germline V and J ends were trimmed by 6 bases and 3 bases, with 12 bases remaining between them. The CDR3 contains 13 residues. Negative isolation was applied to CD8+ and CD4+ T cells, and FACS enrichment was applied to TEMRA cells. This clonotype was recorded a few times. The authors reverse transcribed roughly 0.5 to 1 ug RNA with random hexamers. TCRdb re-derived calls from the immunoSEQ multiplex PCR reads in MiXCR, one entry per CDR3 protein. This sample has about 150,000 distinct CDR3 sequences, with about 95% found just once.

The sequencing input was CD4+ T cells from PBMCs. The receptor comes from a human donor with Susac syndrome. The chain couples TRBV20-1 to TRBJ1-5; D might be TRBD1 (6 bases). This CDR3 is CSASRDTNQPQHF. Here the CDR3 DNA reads TGCAGTGCCAGTCGGGACACCAATCAGCCCCAGCATTTT.